The 19 T cell receptor beta chains below were found in one sample sequenced in a study of metastatic and nonmetastatic thyroid tumors. TCRdb redid the clone calls on the PCR reads using MiXCR. This table holds 35,000 to 50,000 clones, roughly 13% found once. None of the patients had undergone any treatment ahead of thyroid surgery. Sequenced: blood. The receptors derive from a female donor with papillary thyroid cancer or a benign thyroid nodule (not recorded which). Some clones in this sample may be carry-over from other donors' samples.

This clone was counted ten times or more. The chain couples TRBV4-1 to TRBJ1-2; D not resolved. This CDR3 contains 14 residues. CDR1 and CDR2 from the germline V gene are MGHRA and YSYEKL. Trimming took off 5 bases at V and 4 bases at J, with 14 bases between the two ends. CDR3: CASSSQRVGYGYTF. The DNA of the CDR3 is TGCGCCAGCAGCTCCCAGCGCGTCGGCTATGGCTACACCTTC.

This clone was observed many times. The V and J genes are TRBV5-1 and TRBJ1-5; D call uncertain. The V gene's germline CDR1 is SGHRS and CDR2 YFSETQ. Trimming took off 5 bases at V and 4 bases at J, with 10 bases between the two ends. CDR3 length equals 13 residues. The CDR3 nucleotides are TGCGCCAGCAGTTACGCAGGAAATCAGCCCCAGCATTTT. Encoded protein: CASSYAGNQPQHF.

This clone has ten or more counts. This rearrangement joins TRBV4-2 to TRBJ1-1, with no clear D. The germline V and J ends were trimmed by 2 bases and 5 bases, with 15 bases remaining between them. This CDR3 contains 15 residues. Germline values: CDR1 LGHNA, CDR2 YNFKEQ. The CDR3 reads CASSQTDTVGTEAFF. CDR3 nucleotide sequence: TGTGCCAGCAGCCAAACCGACACGGTTGGGACTGAAGCTTTCTTT.

This clone appeared a few times. V gene TRBV6-1 combines with J gene TRBJ1-2, with D possibly TRBD1 on 6 matching bases. CDR3 length equals 14 residues. Per germline, CDR1 MNHNS and CDR2 SASEGT. V lost 7 bases to trimming and J lost 7 bases, with 19 bases between them. CDR3 region: CASTPGRGYSGYTF. The CDR3 DNA reads TGTGCCAGCACCCCGGGCAGGGGTTATAGTGGCTACACCTTC.

This clone was observed at least ten times. The rearrangement joins TRBV29-1 to TRBJ2-7; 11 nucleotides line up with TRBD2. V shed 4 bases, J shed 3 bases, and the junction held 5 bases outside the gene matches. From germline, CDR1 is SQVTM and CDR2 ANQGSEA. The CDR3 loop spans 14 amino acids. The CDR3 loop is CSVAPGLADYEQYF. CDR3 coding DNA: TGCAGCGTTGCCCCGGGACTAGCGGACTACGAGCAGTACTTC.

This clone was seen repeatedly, ten times or more. The junction and the germline gene differ at one end; a read error may be behind it. This chain uses TRBV25-1 with TRBJ2-5, with 11 nucleotides matching TRBD2. The CDR3 length is 16 residues. The V gene's germline CDR1 is MGHDK and CDR2 SYGVNS. The CDR3 DNA reads TGTGCCAGCAGTGATAATAGCGGGAGGGTCCAAGGGACCCAGTACTTC. Translation: CASSDNSGRVQGTQYF.

This clone was seen more than once but under ten times. At one of its ends the junction is not consistent with the germline gene, which may arise from a read error. V usage is TRBV27 and J usage is TRBJ1-5, with D hard to call. Germline CDR1 and CDR2: MNHEY and SMNVEV (reference sequence). The CDR3 consists of 15 residues. CDR3 DNA: TGTGCCATCAGTTTTAGTTCAGTGCCCTATCAGCCCCAGCATTTT. Amino acids: CAISFSSVPYQPQHF.

This clone was detected ten times or more. One junction end disagrees with the germline gene, perhaps due to a read error. The chain has TRBV7-7 and TRBJ2-2; 9 bases are shared with TRBD1. The CDR3 length is 17 residues. The germline CDR1 and CDR2 sequences are SSHAT and FNYEAQ (reference sequence). As DNA, the CDR3 is TGTGCTAGCAGCCCGAGACCGGGACAGGGTTACACCGGGGAGCTGTTTTTT. This sequence encodes CASSPRPGQGYTGELFF. The full variable domain, its missing parts supplied by reference TRBV7-7 and TRBJ2-2, is GAGVSQSPRYKVTKRGQDVTLRCDPISSHATLYWYQQALGQGPEFLTYFNYEAQPDKSGLPSDRFSAERPEGSISTLTIQRTEQRDSAMYRCASSPRPGQGYTGELFFGEGSRLTVL.

Ten or more counts support this clone. The genes are TRBV13 and TRBJ2-7; 7 nucleotides agree with TRBD1. This CDR3 has 13 amino acids. Looked up from germline, CDR1 is PRHDT and CDR2 is FYEKMQ (reference sequence). The trim removed 5 bases at V and 7 bases at J, leaving 8 bases unmatched. The CDR3 protein is CASSAQGKEEQYF. Written as DNA, the CDR3 is TGTGCCAGCAGCGCACAGGGGAAGGAGGAGCAGTACTTC.

At least ten counts were recorded for this clone. This chain links TRBV12-3 or TRBV12-4 with TRBJ2-1; TRBD2 matches 10 bases. After removal of 7 bases from V and 9 bases from J, the junction contained 6 bases not matched to a gene. The length of the CDR3 is 13 residues. The CDR3 protein is CASTSGSYFEQFF. In DNA, the CDR3 is TGTGCCAGCACTAGCGGGAGTTATTTTGAGCAGTTCTTC.

This clone was seen many times. The chain has TRBV24-1 and TRBJ2-1; no clear D. Looked up from germline, CDR1 is KGHDR and CDR2 is SFDVKD. The CDR3 has 12 amino acids. V was trimmed by 1 base and J by 9 bases, leaving 6 bases between them. CDR3 sequence reads: CATSDLGREQFF. Here the CDR3 DNA reads TGTGCCACCAGTGATTTAGGCCGTGAGCAGTTCTTC.

This clone was observed many times. This sample also contains other DNA sequences that code for the same CDR3. CDR3 sequence reads: CAWSRGTSGSWEQFF. The DNA of the CDR3 is TGTGCCTGGAGTAGGGGGACTAGCGGCAGTTGGGAGCAGTTCTTC. The chain employs TRBV30 and TRBJ2-1; 11 nucleotides line up with TRBD2. The germline CDR1 and CDR2 sequences are GTSNPN and SVGIG (reference sequence). The J segment lost 10 bases and the V segment lost 2 bases, leaving 10 bases of the junction unmatched. This CDR3 contains 15 residues.

There are a few counts of this clone. CDR3 sequence: CASSLWWGSYEQYF. The CDR3 nucleotides read TGTGCCAGCAGTTTATGGTGGGGCTCCTACGAGCAGTACTTC. The chain joins TRBV28 to TRBJ2-7; D gene uncertain. The V gene lost 0 bases and the J gene lost 0 bases, with 6 bases spanning the gap. Germline V CDR1 and CDR2: MDHEN, SYDVKM. The CDR3 length is 14 residues.

This clone was counted between two and nine times. This sequence joins TRBV6-1 and TRBJ2-5; TRBD2 might be the D (6 bases). This CDR3 spans 17 amino acids. Trimming removed 2 bases from V and 0 bases from J, with 16 bases in between. Germline V gives CDR1 MNHNS, CDR2 SASEGT. The CDR3 region is CASSEPEARRDQETQYF. CDR3 nucleotides: TGTGCCAGCAGTGAACCCGAAGCGCGGAGGGACCAAGAGACCCAGTACTTC.

This clone was picked up many times. DNA of the CDR3: TGTGCCAGCAGTTTATCACGGACAGGGAACTATGGCTACACCTTC. It codes for CASSLSRTGNYGYTF. The rearrangement uses TRBV27 and TRBJ1-2; TRBD1 matches 8 bases. V shed 0 bases and J 2 bases; nucleotides not matched to a gene: 2. CDR1 and CDR2 (germline): MNHEY, SMNVEV (reference sequence). The CDR3 has 15 amino acids.

The genes are TRBV28 and TRBJ2-2; 7 bases line up with TRBD1. Trimming took 4 bases from V and 13 from J; bases not matched to a gene: 15. This CDR3 comprises 15 residues. CDR1 MDHEN and CDR2 SYDVKM come from the germline V gene. CDR3 in amino acids: CASSWTGSLTWVLFF. CDR3 coding DNA: TGTGCCAGCAGTTGGACAGGAAGTCTTACCTGGGTGCTGTTTTTT.

By sample fraction, this clone is medium-sized. V is TRBV6-1 and J is TRBJ2-7; 11 bases are shared with TRBD2. Germline CDR1 MNHNS, CDR2 SASEGT. CDR3 length equals 16 residues. J lost 3 bases, V lost 4 bases, and 8 bases had no gene match. In DNA form, the CDR3 reads TGTGCCAGCAGTGTAACTAGCGGGAGCCCCTTCTACGAGCAGTACTTC. Its translation: CASSVTSGSPFYEQYF.

This clone was recorded at least ten times. The CDR3 loop is CASSQGPSSTDTQYF. The DNA of the CDR3 is TGCGCCAGCAGCCAAGGTCCATCTAGCACAGATACGCAGTATTTT. The rearrangement links TRBV4-1 to TRBJ2-3; D is unresolved. The germline CDR1 and CDR2 sequences are MGHRA and YSYEKL. With 1 base removed from V and 0 bases from J, the gap between germline ends came to 8 bases. This CDR3 is built from 15 residues.

This clone was seen a handful of times. CDR3 protein: CASSLGWTESYEQYF. Here the CDR3 DNA reads TGCGCCAGCAGCTTGGGCTGGACAGAGAGCTACGAGCAGTACTTC. The chain combines TRBV5-1 with TRBJ2-7; weak D call: TRBD1 (6 bases). Between the trimmed V and J ends, which lost 0 bases and 3 bases, there was a span of 13 bases. The CDR3 length is 15 residues. Germline CDR1 SGHRS, CDR2 YFSETQ.